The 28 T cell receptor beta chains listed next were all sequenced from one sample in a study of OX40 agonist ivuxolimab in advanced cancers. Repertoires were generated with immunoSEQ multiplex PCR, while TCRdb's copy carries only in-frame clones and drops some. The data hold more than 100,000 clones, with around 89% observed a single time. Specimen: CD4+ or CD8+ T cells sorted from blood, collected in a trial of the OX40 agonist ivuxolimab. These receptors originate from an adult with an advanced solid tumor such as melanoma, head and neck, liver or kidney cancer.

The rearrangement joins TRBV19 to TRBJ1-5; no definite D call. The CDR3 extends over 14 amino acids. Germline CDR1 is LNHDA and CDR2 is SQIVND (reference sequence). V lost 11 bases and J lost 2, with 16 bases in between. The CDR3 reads CASEDTYGNQPQHF. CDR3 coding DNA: TGTGCCTCCGAAGACACATATGGCAATCAGCCCCAGCATTTT.

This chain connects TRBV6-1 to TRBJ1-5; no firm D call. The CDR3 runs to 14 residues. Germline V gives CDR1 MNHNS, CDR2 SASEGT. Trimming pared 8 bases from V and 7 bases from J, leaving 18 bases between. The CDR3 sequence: CASGSGLSLQPQHF. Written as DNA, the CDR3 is TGTGCCAGCGGGTCCGGGCTGTCCCTCCAGCCCCAGCATTTT.

The CDR3 is CASSYQGAVTGELFF. CDR3 DNA sequence: TGTGCCAGCAGTTACCAGGGGGCCGTTACCGGGGAGCTGTTTTTT. The chain couples TRBV6-5 to TRBJ2-2; 8 nucleotides agree with TRBD1. There are 15 residues in the CDR3. Germline CDR1 and CDR2: MNHEY and SVGAGI. Trimming cost V 2 bases and J 5 bases; bases outside gene matches: 4.

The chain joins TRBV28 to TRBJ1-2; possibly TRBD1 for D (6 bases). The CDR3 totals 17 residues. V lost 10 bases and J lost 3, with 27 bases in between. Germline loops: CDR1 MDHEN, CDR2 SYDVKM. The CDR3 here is CATASPPGGRGDYGYTF. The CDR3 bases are TGTGCCACCGCCTCCCCTCCCGGGGGGCGCGGAGACTATGGCTACACCTTC.

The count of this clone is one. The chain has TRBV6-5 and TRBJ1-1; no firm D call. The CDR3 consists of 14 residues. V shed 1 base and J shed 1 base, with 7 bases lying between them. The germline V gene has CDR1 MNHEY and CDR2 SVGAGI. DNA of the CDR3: TGTGCCAGCAGTTACTTTGGGTCGAACACTGAAGCTTTCTTT. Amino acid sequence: CASSYFGSNTEAFF.

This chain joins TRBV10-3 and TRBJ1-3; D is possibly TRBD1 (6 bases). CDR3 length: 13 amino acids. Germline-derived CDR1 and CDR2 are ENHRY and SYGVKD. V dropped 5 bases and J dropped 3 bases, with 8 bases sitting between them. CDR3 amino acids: CAISTGNGNTIYF. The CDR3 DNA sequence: TGTGCCATCAGTACAGGGAATGGAAACACCATATATTTT.

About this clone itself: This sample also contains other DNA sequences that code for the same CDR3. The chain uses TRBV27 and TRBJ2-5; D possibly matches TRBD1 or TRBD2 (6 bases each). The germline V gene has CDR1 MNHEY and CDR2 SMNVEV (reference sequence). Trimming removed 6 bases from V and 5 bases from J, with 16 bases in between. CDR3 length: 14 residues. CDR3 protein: CASSPRRGQETQYF. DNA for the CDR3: TGTGCCAGCAGCCCACGCCGGGGGCAGGAGACCCAGTACTTC.

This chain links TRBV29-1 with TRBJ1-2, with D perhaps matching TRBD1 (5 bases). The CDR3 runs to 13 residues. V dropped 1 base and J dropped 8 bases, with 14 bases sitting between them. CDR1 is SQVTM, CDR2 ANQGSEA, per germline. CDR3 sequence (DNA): TGCAGCGTTGAAGCTGGGGACGCCAGGGGCTACACCTTC. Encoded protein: CSVEAGDARGYTF.

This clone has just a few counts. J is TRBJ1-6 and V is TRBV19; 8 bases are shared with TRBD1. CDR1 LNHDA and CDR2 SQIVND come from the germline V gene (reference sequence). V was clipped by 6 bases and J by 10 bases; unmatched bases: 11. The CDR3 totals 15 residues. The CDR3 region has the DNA TGTGCCAGTAGCCCTCTTTTACAGGGGGACTCACCCCTCCACTTT. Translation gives CASSPLLQGDSPLHF.

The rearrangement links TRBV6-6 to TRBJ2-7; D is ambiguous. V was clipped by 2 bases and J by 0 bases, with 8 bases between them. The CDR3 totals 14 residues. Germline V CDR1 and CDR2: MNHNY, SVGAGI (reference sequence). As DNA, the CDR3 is TGTGCCAGCAGTTACCTAGATTACTCCTACGAGCAGTACTTC. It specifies CASSYLDYSYEQYF.

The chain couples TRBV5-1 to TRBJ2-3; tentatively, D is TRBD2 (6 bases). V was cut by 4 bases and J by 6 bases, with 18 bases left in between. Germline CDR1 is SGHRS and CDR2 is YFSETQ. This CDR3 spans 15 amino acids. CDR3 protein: CASSTEGQVSDTQYF. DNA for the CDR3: TGCGCCAGCAGCACGGAGGGCCAGGTCTCGGATACGCAGTATTTT.

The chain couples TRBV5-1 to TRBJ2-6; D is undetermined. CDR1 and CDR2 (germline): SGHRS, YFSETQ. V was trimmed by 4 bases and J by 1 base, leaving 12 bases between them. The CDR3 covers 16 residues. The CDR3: CASSLPEGSGANVLTF. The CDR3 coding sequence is TGCGCCAGCAGCCTACCCGAAGGTTCTGGGGCCAACGTCCTGACTTTC.

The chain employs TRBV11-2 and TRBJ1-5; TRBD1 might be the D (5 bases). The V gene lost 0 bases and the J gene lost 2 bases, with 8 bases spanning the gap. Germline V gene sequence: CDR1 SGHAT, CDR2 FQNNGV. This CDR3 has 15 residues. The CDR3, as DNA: TGTGCCAGCAGCTTAGATGACAGTCGCAATCAGCCCCAGCATTTT. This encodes CASSLDDSRNQPQHF. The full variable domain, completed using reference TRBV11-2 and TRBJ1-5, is EAGVAQSPRYKIIEKRQSVAFWCNPISGHATLYWYQQILGQGPKLLIQFQNNGVVDDSQLPKDRFSAERLKGVDSTLKIQPAKLEDSAVYLCASSLDDSRNQPQHFGDGTRLSIL.

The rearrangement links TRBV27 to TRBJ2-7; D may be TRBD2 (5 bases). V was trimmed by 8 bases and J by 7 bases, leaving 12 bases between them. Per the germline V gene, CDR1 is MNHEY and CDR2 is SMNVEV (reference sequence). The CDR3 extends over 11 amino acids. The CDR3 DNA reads TGTGCCAGCTCCTCCCGGGGAGAGCAGTACTTC. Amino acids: CASSSRGEQYF.

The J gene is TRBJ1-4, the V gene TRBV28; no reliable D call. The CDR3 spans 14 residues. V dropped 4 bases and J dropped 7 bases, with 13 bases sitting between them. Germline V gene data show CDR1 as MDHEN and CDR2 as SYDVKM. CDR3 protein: CASSSTAVSEKLFF. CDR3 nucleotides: TGTGCCAGCAGTTCTACAGCCGTTTCTGAAAAACTGTTTTTT. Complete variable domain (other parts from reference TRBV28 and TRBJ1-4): DVKVTQSSRYLVKRTGEKVFLECVQDMDHENMFWYRQDPGLGLRLIYFSYDVKMKEKGDIPEGYSVSREKKERFSLILESASTNQTSMYLCASSSTAVSEKLFFGSGTQLSVL.

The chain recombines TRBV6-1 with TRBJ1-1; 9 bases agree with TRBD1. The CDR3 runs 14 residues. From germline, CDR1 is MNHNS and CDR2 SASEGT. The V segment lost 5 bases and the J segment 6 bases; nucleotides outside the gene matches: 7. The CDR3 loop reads CASSTDRGLAEAFF. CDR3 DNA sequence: TGTGCCAGCAGTACAGACAGGGGGTTAGCTGAAGCTTTCTTT.

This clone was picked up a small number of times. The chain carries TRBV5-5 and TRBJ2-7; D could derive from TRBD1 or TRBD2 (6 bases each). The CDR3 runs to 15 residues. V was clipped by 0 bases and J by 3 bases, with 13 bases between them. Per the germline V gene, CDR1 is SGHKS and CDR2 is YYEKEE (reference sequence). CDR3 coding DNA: TGTGCCAGCAGCTTGGTCTCCCGGGGGCTCTACGAGCAGTACTTC. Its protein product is CASSLVSRGLYEQYF.

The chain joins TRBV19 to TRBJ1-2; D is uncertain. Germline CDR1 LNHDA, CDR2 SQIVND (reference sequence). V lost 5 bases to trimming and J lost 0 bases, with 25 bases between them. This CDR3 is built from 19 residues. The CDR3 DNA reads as TGTGCCAGTAGTGTACACGGACCCCCTTGGATACCAGCTAACTATGGCTACACCTTC. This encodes CASSVHGPPWIPANYGYTF. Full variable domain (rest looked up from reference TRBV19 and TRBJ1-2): DGGITQSPKYLFRKEGQNVTLSCEQNLNHDAMYWYRQDPGQGLRLIYYSQIVNDFQKGDIAEGYSVSREKKESFPLTVTSAQKNPTAFYLCASSVHGPPWIPANYGYTFGSGTRLTVV.

This CDR3 is CASSVGSGSGLITYGYTF. The DNA of the CDR3 is TGTGCCAGCAGCGTAGGGAGTGGTAGTGGCCTTATAACCTATGGCTACACCTTC. This chain joins TRBV9 and TRBJ1-2, with D hard to call. CDR3 length equals 18 residues. V was clipped by 0 bases and J by 4 bases, with 22 bases between them. In germline, CDR1 is SGDLS, CDR2 YYNGEE.

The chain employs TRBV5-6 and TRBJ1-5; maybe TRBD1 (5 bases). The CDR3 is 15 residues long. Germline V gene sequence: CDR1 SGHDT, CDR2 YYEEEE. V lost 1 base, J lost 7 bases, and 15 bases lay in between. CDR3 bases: TGTGCCAGCAGCTTGCGCCAGGGACTTAAGCAGCCCCAGCATTTT. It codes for CASSLRQGLKQPQHF.

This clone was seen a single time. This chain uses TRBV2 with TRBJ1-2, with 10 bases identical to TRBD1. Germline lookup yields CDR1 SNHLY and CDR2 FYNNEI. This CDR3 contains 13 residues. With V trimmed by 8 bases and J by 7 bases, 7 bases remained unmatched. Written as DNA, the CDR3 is TGTGCCAGCCAAGGGGACAGGGGTACTGGCTACACCTTC. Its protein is CASQGDRGTGYTF.

CDR3 loop: CASGLQNGETQYF. The CDR3 nucleotides are TGTGCTAGTGGTTTGCAGAATGGAGAGACCCAGTACTTC. This chain connects TRBV12-5 to TRBJ2-5; D remains ambiguous. V lost 2 bases to trimming and J lost 4 bases, with 8 bases between them. The CDR3 runs to 13 residues. Germline V lookup: CDR1 LGHNT, CDR2 FRNRAP.

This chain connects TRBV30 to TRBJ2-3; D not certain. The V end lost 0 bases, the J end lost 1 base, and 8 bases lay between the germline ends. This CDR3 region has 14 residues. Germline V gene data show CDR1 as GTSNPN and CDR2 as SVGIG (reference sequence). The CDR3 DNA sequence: TGTGCCTGGAGTGTATTCAGTGGCACAGATACGCAGTATTTT. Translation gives CAWSVFSGTDTQYF.

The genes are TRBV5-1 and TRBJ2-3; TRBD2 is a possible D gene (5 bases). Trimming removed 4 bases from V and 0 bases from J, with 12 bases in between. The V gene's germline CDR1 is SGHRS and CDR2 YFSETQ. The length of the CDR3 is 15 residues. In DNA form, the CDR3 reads TGCGCCAGCAGCGAGCGGATATCTAGCACAGATACGCAGTATTTT. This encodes CASSERISSTDTQYF. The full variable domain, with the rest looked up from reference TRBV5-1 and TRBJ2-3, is KAGVTQTPRYLIKTRGQQVTLSCSPISGHRSVSWYQQTPGQGLQFLFEYFSETQRNKGNFPGRFSGRQFSNSRSEMNVSTLELGDSALYLCASSERISSTDTQYFGPGTRLTVL.

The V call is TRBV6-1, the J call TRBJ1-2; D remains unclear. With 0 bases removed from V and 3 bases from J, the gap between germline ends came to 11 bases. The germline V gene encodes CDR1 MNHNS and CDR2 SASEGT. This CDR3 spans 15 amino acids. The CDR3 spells CASSEALRWDYGYTF. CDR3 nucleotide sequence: TGTGCCAGCAGTGAAGCATTGAGGTGGGACTATGGCTACACCTTC.

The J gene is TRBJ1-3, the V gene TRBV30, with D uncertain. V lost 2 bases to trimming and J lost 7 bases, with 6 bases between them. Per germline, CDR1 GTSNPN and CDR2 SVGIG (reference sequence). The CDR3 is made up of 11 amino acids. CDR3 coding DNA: TGTGCCTGGAGTATTGGCAACACCATATATTTT. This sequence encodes CAWSIGNTIYF. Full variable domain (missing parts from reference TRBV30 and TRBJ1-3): SQTIHQWPATLVQPVGSPLSLECTVEGTSNPNLYWYRQAAGRGLQLLFYSVGIGQISSEVPQNLSASRPQDRQFILSSKKLLLSDSGFYLCAWSIGNTIYFGEGSWLTVV.

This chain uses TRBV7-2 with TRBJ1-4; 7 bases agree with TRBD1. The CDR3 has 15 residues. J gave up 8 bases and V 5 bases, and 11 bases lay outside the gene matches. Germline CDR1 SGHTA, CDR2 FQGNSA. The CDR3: CASSKPGQPAEKLFF. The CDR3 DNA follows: TGTGCCAGCAGCAAACCGGGACAGCCAGCAGAAAAACTGTTTTTT.

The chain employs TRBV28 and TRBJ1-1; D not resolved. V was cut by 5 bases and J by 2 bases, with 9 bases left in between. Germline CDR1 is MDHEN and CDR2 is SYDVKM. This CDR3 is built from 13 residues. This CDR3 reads CASSLPLNTEAFF. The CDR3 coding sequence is TGTGCCAGCAGTCTCCCCCTAAACACTGAAGCTTTCTTT.